The clone carrying this T cell receptor (beta chain) was seen repeatedly, ten times or more. Its antigen is not known. cDNA was made by 5'RACE with 10-nucleotide random UMIs. In every sequencing run, more than 180 million TCR-beta sequences were generated from 15-18 subjects. From the 5' RACE reads, TCRdb called clonotypes with MiXCR, one entry per CDR3 protein. The sample holds roughly 75,000 distinct CDR3 sequences, around 2.6% seen once. The CDR3 contains 17 residues. These data originate in a study of neurological immune-mediated disorders. The study, taken as a whole, reports: On phylogenetic grouping, the repertoires of 18 of 34 multiple sclerosis patients fell within one related-CDR3 cluster, constituting a possible signature. TCR-beta repertoires seemed private in all groups, with no expanded CDR3 amino acid sequences shared.

The sequencing sample was made of PBMCs. The sequence came from a woman aged 25 to 39 with multiple sclerosis. J is TRBJ1-1 and V is TRBV21-1; the D segment call TRBD1 is taken from the table without a DNA check. TRBV21-1 is a listed pseudogene. CDR3 DNA: TGTGCCAGCAGCAAAGGGGACGTGATTATCCTGAACACTGAAGCTTTCTTT. Its translation is CASSKGDVIILNTEAFF.